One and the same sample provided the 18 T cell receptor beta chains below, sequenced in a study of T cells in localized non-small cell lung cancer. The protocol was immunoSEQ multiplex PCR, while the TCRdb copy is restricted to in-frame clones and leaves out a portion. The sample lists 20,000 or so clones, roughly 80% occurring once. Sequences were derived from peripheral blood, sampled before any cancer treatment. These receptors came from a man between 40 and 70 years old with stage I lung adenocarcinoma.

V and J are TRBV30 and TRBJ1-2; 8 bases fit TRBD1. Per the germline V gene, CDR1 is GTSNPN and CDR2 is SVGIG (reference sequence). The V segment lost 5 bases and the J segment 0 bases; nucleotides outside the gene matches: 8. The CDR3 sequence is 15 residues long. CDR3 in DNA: TGTGCCTGGGTAGACAGGGGATTCTCTAACTATGGCTACACCTTC. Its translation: CAWVDRGFSNYGYTF.

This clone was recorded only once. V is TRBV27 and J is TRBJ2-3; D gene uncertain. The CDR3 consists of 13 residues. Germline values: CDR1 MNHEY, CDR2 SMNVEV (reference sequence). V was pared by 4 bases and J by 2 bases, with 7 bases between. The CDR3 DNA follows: TGTGCCAGCAGTTATTACAACACAGATACGCAGTATTTT. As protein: CASSYYNTDTQYF.

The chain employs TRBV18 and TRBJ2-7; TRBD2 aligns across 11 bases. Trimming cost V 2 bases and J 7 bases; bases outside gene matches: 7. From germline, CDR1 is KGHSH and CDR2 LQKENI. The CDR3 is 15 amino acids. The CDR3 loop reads CASSPVTSGSREQYF. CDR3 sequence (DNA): TGTGCCAGCTCACCAGTCACTAGCGGGAGTAGGGAGCAGTACTTC.

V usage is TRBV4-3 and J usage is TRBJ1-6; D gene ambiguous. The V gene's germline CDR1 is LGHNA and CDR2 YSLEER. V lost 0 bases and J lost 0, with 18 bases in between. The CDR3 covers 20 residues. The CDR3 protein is CASSQDIDNTQSSYNSPLHF. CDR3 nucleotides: TGCGCCAGCAGCCAAGATATTGATAACACCCAGAGCTCCTATAATTCACCCCTCCACTTT.

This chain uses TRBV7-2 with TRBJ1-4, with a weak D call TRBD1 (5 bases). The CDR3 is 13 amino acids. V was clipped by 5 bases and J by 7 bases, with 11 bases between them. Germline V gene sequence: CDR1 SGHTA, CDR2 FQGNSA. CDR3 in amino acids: CASSVDNGEKLFF. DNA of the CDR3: TGTGCCAGCAGCGTGGACAACGGTGAAAAACTGTTTTTT.

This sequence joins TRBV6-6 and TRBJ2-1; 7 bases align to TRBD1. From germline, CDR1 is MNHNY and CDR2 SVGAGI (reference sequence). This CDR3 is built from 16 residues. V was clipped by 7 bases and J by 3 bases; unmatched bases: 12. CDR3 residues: CASIYLPGQNYNEQFF. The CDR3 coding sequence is TGTGCCAGCATCTATCTTCCGGGACAGAACTACAATGAGCAGTTCTTC.

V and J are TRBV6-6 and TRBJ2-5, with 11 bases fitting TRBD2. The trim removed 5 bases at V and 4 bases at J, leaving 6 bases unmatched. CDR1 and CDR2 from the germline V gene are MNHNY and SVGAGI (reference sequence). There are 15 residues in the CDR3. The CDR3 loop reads CASSPGLAGGETQYF. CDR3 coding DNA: TGTGCCAGCAGTCCGGGGCTAGCGGGGGGAGAGACCCAGTACTTC.

In DNA, the CDR3 is TGTGCCAGCAGCCCATCCCAGGGCAGGGGGAACGAAAAACTGTTTTTT. The encoded protein is CASSPSQGRGNEKLFF. The chain has TRBV7-2 and TRBJ1-4; 7 bases are shared with TRBD1. Trimming cost V 5 bases and J 8 bases; bases outside gene matches: 14. The CDR3 spans 16 residues. The germline CDR1 and CDR2 sequences are SGHTA and FQGNSA.

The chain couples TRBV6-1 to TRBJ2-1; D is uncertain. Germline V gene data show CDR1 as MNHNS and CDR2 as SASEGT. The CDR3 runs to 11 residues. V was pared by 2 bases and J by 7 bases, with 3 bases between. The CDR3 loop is CASSEWNEQFF. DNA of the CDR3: TGTGCCAGCAGTGAATGGAATGAGCAGTTCTTC.

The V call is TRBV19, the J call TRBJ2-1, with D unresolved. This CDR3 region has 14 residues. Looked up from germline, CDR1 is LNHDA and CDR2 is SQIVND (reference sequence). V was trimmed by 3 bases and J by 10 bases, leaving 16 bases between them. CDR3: CASSIADLVAEQFF. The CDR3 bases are TGTGCCAGTAGTATCGCCGATTTAGTAGCCGAGCAGTTCTTC.

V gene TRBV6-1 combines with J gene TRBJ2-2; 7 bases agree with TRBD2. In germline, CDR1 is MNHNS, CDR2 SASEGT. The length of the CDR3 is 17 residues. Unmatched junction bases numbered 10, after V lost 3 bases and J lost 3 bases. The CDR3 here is CASSESMTSWDTGELFF. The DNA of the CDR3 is TGTGCCAGCAGTGAGTCGATGACTAGCTGGGACACCGGGGAGCTGTTTTTT.

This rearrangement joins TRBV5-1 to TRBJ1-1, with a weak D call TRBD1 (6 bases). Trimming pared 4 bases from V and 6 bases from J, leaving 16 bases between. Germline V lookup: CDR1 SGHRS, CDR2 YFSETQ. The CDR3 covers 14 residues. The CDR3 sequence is CASSTFAGAPEAFF. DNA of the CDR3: TGCGCCAGCAGCACCTTTGCGGGGGCACCTGAAGCTTTCTTT.

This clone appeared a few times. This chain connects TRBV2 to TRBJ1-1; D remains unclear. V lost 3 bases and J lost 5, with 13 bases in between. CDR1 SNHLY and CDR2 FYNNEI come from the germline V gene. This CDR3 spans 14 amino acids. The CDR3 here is CASSDPGRGTEAFF. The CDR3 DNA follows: TGTGCCAGCAGTGACCCGGGTAGAGGGACTGAAGCTTTCTTT. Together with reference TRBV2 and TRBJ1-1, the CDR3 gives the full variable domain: EPEVTQTPSHQVTQMGQEVILRCVPISNHLYFYWYRQILGQKVEFLVSFYNNEISEKSEIFDDQFSVERPDGSNFTLKIRSTKLEDSAMYFCASSDPGRGTEAFFGQGTRLTVV.

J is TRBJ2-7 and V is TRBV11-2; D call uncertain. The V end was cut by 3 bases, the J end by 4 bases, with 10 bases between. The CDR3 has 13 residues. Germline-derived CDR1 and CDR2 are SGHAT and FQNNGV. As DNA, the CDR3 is TGTGCCAGCAGCTTGGGTGGAGAATACGAGCAGTACTTC. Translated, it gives CASSLGGEYEQYF.

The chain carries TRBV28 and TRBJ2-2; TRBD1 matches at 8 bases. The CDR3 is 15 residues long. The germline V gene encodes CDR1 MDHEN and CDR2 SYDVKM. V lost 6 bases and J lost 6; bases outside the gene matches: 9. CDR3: CASSPQGAGAGELFF. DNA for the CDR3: TGTGCCAGCAGCCCCCAGGGGGCTGGGGCCGGGGAGCTGTTTTTT. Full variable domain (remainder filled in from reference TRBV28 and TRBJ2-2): DVKVTQSSRYLVKRTGEKVFLECVQDMDHENMFWYRQDPGLGLRLIYFSYDVKMKEKGDIPEGYSVSREKKERFSLILESASTNQTSMYLCASSPQGAGAGELFFGEGSRLTVL.

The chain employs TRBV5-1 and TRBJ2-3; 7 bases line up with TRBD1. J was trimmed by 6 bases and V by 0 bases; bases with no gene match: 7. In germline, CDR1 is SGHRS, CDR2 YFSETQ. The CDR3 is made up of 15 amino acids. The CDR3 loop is CASSLGRQGLDTQYF. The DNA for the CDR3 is TGCGCCAGCAGCTTGGGTAGACAGGGTTTGGATACGCAGTATTTT.

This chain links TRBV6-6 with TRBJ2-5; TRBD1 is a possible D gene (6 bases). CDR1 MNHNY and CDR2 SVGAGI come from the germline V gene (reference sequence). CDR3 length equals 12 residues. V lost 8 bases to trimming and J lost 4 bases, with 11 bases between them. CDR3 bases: TGTGCCAGCCGCGAGGGGGTAGAGACCCAGTACTTC. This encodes CASREGVETQYF.

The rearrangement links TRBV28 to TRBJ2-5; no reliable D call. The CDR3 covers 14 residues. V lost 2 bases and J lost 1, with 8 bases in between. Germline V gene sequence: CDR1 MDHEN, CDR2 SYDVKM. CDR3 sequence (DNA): TGTGCCAGCAGTTTAGAGCGACCCCAAGAGACCCAGTACTTC. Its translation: CASSLERPQETQYF.